These T cell receptor beta chains were read from a single sample in a study of CD8+CD57+ T cells in acquired aplastic anemia. One entry per CDR3 protein results from TCRdb running MiXCR on the reads. This table has fewer than 250,000 distinct CDR3 sequences, around half appearing once. The material sequenced was sorted CD4+, CD8+, or CD8+CD57+ T cells (not recorded which) from PBMCs. These receptors all stem from a human donor with aplastic anemia. Each CDR3 is given with its conserved first and last residue. The D gene is left open where the match is weak. Expanded clones are given a class, and other clones once, few, many or no size at all.

TRBJ1-3	TRBV2	.	many	CASRGGISGNTIYF	TGTGCCAGCAGGGGAGGAATTTCTGGAAACACCATATATTTT
TRBJ2-3	TRBV20-1	.	.	CSAQDVITDTQYF	TGCAGTGCTCAGGACGTTATCACAGATACGCAGTATTTT
TRBJ1-4	TRBV4-3	.	.	CASSQDPAVGSNEKLFF	TGCGCCAGCAGCCAAGATCCTGCCGTGGGGTCTAATGAAAAACTGTTTTTT
TRBJ2-5	TRBV7-2	TRBD1	.	CASSLTGGATQYF	TGTGCCAGCAGCTTGACAGGGGGCGCGACCCAGTACTTC
TRBJ2-1	TRBV7-6	TRBD2	.	CASSLDSAGGAAEQFF	TGTGCCAGCAGCTTAGACTCGGCGGGGGGAGCCGCTGAGCAGTTCTTC
TRBJ1-5	TRBV10-3	.	.	CATRENQGQPQHF	TGTGCCACCAGGGAGAATCAGGGTCAGCCCCAGCATTTT
TRBJ1-3	TRBV25-1	.	.	CASSLSPSGSTIYF	TGTGCCAGCAGCCTATCCCCCTCTGGAAGCACCATATATTTT
TRBJ2-3	TRBV20-1	.	.	CSALATVLTDTQYF	TGCAGTGCCCTCGCCACAGTCCTCACAGATACGCAGTATTTT
TRBJ1-1	TRBV30	.	.	CAWIGTEAFF	TGTGCCTGGATTGGTACTGAAGCTTTCTTT
TRBJ2-2	TRBV7-2	.	.	CASSPRQGVDEQYFGELFF	.
TRBJ1-6	TRBV20-1	.	.	CSATQYSYNSPLHF	TGCAGTGCTACCCAATACTCCTATAATTCACCCCTCCACTTT
TRBJ2-2	TRBV20-1	.	many	CSAREGGGELFF	TGCAGTGCTAGAGAAGGGGGGGGGGAGCTGTTTTTT
TRBJ2-1	TRBV2	.	.	CASSEWERLSYNEQFF	TGTGCCAGCAGTGAATGGGAGCGTTTATCCTACAATGAGCAGTTCTTC
TRBJ2-7	TRBV20-1	TRBD1	.	CSARVGQGSGEQYF	TGCAGTGCTAGAGTTGGACAGGGTTCGGGCGAGCAGTACTTC
TRBJ1-2	TRBV10-2	.	.	CASSEEGRFYGYTF	TGCGCCAGCAGTGAGGAGGGCAGATTCTATGGCTACACCTTC
TRBJ2-2	TRBV12-3/TRBV12-4	TRBD2	many	CASKLAAGELFF	TGTGCCAGCAAACTAGCGGCCGGGGAGCTGTTTTTT
TRBJ2-7	TRBV5-6	TRBD2	.	CASSSGGVSYEQYF	TGTGCCAGCAGCTCTGGGGGGGTCTCCTACGAGCAGTACTTC
TRBJ1-5	TRBV5-5	TRBD1	many	CASSLGDRPYSNQPQHF	TGTGCCAGCAGCTTGGGGGACAGACCATATAGCAATCAGCCCCAGCATTTT
TRBJ1-5	TRBV19	.	many	CASSISWDSNQPQHF	TGTGCCAGTAGTATCTCTTGGGACAGCAATCAGCCCCAGCATTTT
TRBJ2-1	TRBV15	TRBD2	many	CAVGLAGFEYNEQFF	TGTGCCGTTGGTCTAGCGGGTTTTGAATACAATGAGCAGTTCTTC
TRBJ2-5	TRBV27	.	few	CASSLVRTGETQYF	TGTGCCAGCAGTTTAGTGCGGACCGGTGAGACCCAGTACTTC
TRBJ2-5	TRBV7-9	.	many	CASSLSDQETQYF	TGTGCCAGCAGCTTATCGGACCAAGAGACCCAGTACTTC
TRBJ1-5	TRBV19	TRBD1	.	CASSINRGMGNQPQHF	TGTGCCAGTAGTATAAACAGGGGGATGGGCAATCAGCCCCAGCATTTT
TRBJ1-6	TRBV9	.	few	CASSVAGGDNSPLHF	TGTGCCAGCAGCGTAGCCGGGGGCGATAATTCACCCCTCCACTTT
TRBJ2-1	TRBV24-1	TRBD1	few	CATSGTGASEQFF	TGTGCCACCAGTGGGACAGGGGCATCTGAGCAGTTCTTC
TRBJ2-5	TRBV9	.	.	CASSVDPGETQYF	TGTGCCAGCAGCGTAGACCCAGGAGAGACCCAGTACTTC
TRBJ1-1	TRBV29-1	.	.	CSVVGRQTLNTEAFF	TGCAGCGTCGTTGGGAGGCAGACTTTGAACACTGAAGCTTTCTTT
TRBJ2-1	TRBV6-2/TRBV6-3	TRBD2	few	CASSYGSGRAAAEQFF	TGTGCCAGCAGTTATGGTAGCGGGAGGGCCGCGGCGGAGCAGTTCTTC
TRBJ1-4	TRBV5-1	.	few	CASSFSTNEKLFF	TGCGCCAGCAGCTTTTCAACTAATGAAAAACTGTTTTTT
TRBJ2-7	TRBV24-1	TRBD1	.	CATSAQDRRNEQYF	TGTGCCACCAGTGCCCAGGACAGGAGGAACGAGCAGTACTTC
TRBJ2-2	TRBV9	.	.	CASSPTLVPSTGELFF	TGTGCCAGCAGTCCAACCCTCGTACCGAGCACCGGGGAGCTGTTTTTT
TRBJ2-1	TRBV7-9	TRBD2	once	CASSQGTSGGLNEQFF	TGTGCCAGCAGCCAAGGGACTAGCGGGGGGTTAAATGAGCAGTTCTTC
TRBJ2-5	TRBV10-2	TRBD2	.	CASWGGTSGEETQYF	TGCGCCAGTTGGGGAGGGACTAGCGGGGAAGAGACCCAGTACTTC
TRBJ2-1	TRBV10-3	.	.	CAISDPPASAYNEQFF	TGTGCCATCAGTGACCCCCCGGCTAGCGCCTACAATGAGCAGTTCTTC
TRBJ2-7	TRBV4-1	TRBD1	many	CASSQIQGAQYEQYF	TGCGCCAGCAGCCAGATACAGGGGGCGCAGTACGAGCAGTACTTC
TRBJ2-7	TRBV7-9	TRBD2	.	CASSQTSGTGEQYF	TGTGCCAGCAGCCAGACTAGCGGGACGGGCGAGCAGTACTTC
TRBJ2-3	TRBV6-5	.	many	CASSFRTGSSTDTQYF	TGTGCCAGCAGTTTTCGGACGGGTTCTAGCACAGATACGCAGTATTTT
TRBJ1-5	TRBV7-7	.	.	CASSMDEELNQPQHF	TGTGCTAGCAGCATGGACGAAGAGCTCAATCAGCCCCAGCATTTT
TRBJ2-7	TRBV19	.	.	CASSIVDSEQYF	TGTGCCAGTAGTATAGTGGACAGCGAGCAGTACTTC
TRBJ1-2	TRBV29-1	.	.	CSVAQDGYTF	TGCAGCGTTGCTCAGGATGGCTACACCTTC
TRBJ2-1	TRBV9	.	.	CASSDRASIHEQFF	TGTGCCAGCAGCGATCGGGCTAGCATCCATGAGCAGTTCTTC
TRBJ2-6	TRBV7-9	.	few	CASTVRGANVLTF	TGTGCCAGCACCGTTCGTGGGGCCAACGTCCTGACTTTC
TRBJ2-5	TRBV2	.	once	CASSEGQALPTQYF	TGTGCCAGCAGTGAGGGGCAGGCCCTACCGACCCAGTACTTC
TRBJ2-7	TRBV20-1	TRBD2	.	CSARDPSTSGRAGYREQYF	TGCAGTGCTAGAGACCCCTCGACTAGCGGGAGGGCCGGGTATCGAGAGCAGTACTTC
TRBJ2-3	TRBV15	TRBD2	.	CASKGPGGTQYF	TGTGCCAGCAAGGGACCCGGGGGGACGCAGTATTTT
TRBJ2-5	TRBV13	.	many	CASSPSWVETQYF	TGTGCCAGCAGTCCGAGCTGGGTGGAGACCCAGTACTTC
TRBJ2-1	TRBV15	TRBD2	once	CATSSPGLAGLLNEQFF	TGTGCCACCAGCAGCCCGGGACTAGCGGGATTGCTCAATGAGCAGTTCTTC
TRBJ1-6	TRBV27	.	.	CASSLSTISGSAVDSPLHF	TGTGCCAGCAGTTTATCGACTATTTCGGGAAGCGCGGTCGATTCACCCCTCCACTTT
TRBJ1-1	TRBV12-3/TRBV12-4	.	.	CASSLTLNTEALF	TGTGCCAGCAGCCTTACACTCAACACTGAAGCTCTCTTT
TRBJ2-3	TRBV5-1	.	.	CASSLAGSGWGTDTQYF	TGCGCCAGCAGCTTGGCCGGAAGCGGTTGGGGCACAGATACGCAGTATTTT
TRBJ1-2	TRBV7-8	.	many	CASAMRPNYGYTF	TGTGCCAGCGCCATGAGGCCCAACTATGGCTACACCTTC
TRBJ2-7	TRBV10-1	TRBD1	.	CASSQVLTGGYEQYF	TGCGCCAGCAGCCAAGTGCTGACAGGGGGCTACGAGCAGTACTTC
TRBJ1-2	TRBV6-5	.	.	CASVGGSSYGYTF	TGTGCCAGCGTTGGGGGAAGTAGCTATGGCTACACCTTC
TRBJ1-2	TRBV10-1	.	.	CASSEEGAWGYTF	TGCGCCAGCAGTGAGGAGGGTGCCTGGGGCTACACCTTC
TRBJ2-4	TRBV4-3	.	.	CASSQDLLAKNIQYF	TGCGCCAGCAGCCAAGACCTCCTAGCCAAAAACATTCAGTACTTC